Listed below are T cell receptor beta chains from one sample, sequenced in a study of memory CD4+ T cells and cytomegalovirus serostatus. Repertoires were generated with immunoSEQ multiplex PCR, while TCRdb's copy carries only in-frame clones and drops some. The profile shows approximately 46,000 clones, roughly 74% of them singletons. The sample was memory CD4+ T cells from blood. The receptors shown here come from an adult in good health and CMV-seropositive. Both conserved end residues are part of each CDR3. The D gene is left open where the match is weak. A row's size may be missing; if present it is once, few, many or a size class.

CDR3: CASSRDSLRNEQFF; DNA: TGTGCCAGCAGCCGCGACAGCCTCCGGAATGAGCAGTTCTTC; size: many; J: TRBJ2-1; V: TRBV14; D: -
CDR3: CASSLASGGRGTQYF; DNA: TGTGCCAGCAGCTTAGCTAGCGGGGGGCGAGGAACGCAGTATTTT; size: -; J: TRBJ2-3; V: TRBV7-2; D: TRBD2
CDR3: CASSPTSGGKTDTQYF; DNA: TGCGCCAGCAGCCCCACTAGCGGGGGTAAAACAGATACGCAGTATTTT; size: -; J: TRBJ2-3; V: TRBV4-3; D: TRBD2
CDR3: CASSPGLGGETQYF; DNA: TGTGCCAGCAGCCCCGGACTAGGAGGAGAGACCCAGTACTTC; size: -; J: TRBJ2-5; V: TRBV9; D: TRBD2
CDR3: CARSLVEKDRGRSASLGNTIYF; DNA: TGTGCCAGAAGCTTGGTAGAGAAGGACAGGGGGCGATCTGCATCCCTCGGAAACACCATATATTTT; size: -; J: TRBJ1-3; V: TRBV5-3; D: TRBD1
CDR3: CSAEGRAGNYGYTF; DNA: TGCAGCGCCGAGGGGCGGGCGGGAAACTATGGCTACACCTTC; size: -; J: TRBJ1-2; V: TRBV29-1; D: -
CDR3: CSVGGTGAYEQYF; DNA: TGCAGCGTTGGCGGGACAGGGGCCTACGAGCAGTACTTC; size: -; J: TRBJ2-7; V: TRBV29-1; D: TRBD1
CDR3: CASSLRTALTRNSPLHF; DNA: TGCGCCAGCAGCTTAAGGACAGCCTTGACTAGGAATTCACCCCTCCACTTT; size: medium-sized; J: TRBJ1-6; V: TRBV5-1; D: -
CDR3: CASSLVASETQYF; DNA: TGTGCCAGCAGCTTAGTCGCATCGGAGACCCAGTACTTC; size: -; J: TRBJ2-5; V: TRBV7-9; D: -
CDR3: CASSEGLNSPLHF; DNA: TGTGCCAGCAGCGAGGGCCTTAATTCACCCCTCCACTTT; size: few; J: TRBJ1-6; V: TRBV7-8; D: -